These 10 T cell receptor beta chains were all obtained from the same sample, sequenced in a study of patients and donors after allogeneic stem cell transplantation. TCRdb re-derived calls from the RT-PCR reads in MiXCR, one entry per CDR3 protein. The profile shows about 410,000 distinct CDR3 sequences, approximately 16% of them singletons. Sequenced: blood, either unsorted or a sorted T cell fraction (not recorded which). The receptors stem from a human donor who was either an allogeneic HSCT recipient or a stem cell or donor lymphocyte infusion donor (not recorded which). It is not recorded whose cells these are; they may come from a transplant donor.

In this sample, this clonotype turned up a few times. V gene TRBV24-1 combines with J gene TRBJ2-1; no clear D. In germline, CDR1 is KGHDR, CDR2 SFDVKD. This CDR3 contains 12 residues. The ends were cut back, 3 bases at V and 10 bases at J, with 9 bases in the middle. CDR3 sequence reads: CATSDPREEQFF. CDR3 DNA: TGTGCCACCAGTGATCCGCGTGAGGAGCAGTTCTTC.

This clonotype has a handful of counts. This chain connects TRBV12-3 or TRBV12-4 to TRBJ1-1; D not certain. The CDR3 contains 12 residues. Deletions cut 6 bases from V and 7 bases from J, with 12 bases between. The CDR3 region has the DNA TGTGCCAGCAGAATCGACGGGGATGAAGCTTTCTTT. Its protein product is CASRIDGDEAFF.

CDR3 DNA: TGTGCCACCAGTGATTTGAGGAGTAAAGTCGACGAGCAGTACTTC. It yields the protein CATSDLRSKVDEQYF. V usage is TRBV24-1 and J usage is TRBJ2-7; D uncertain. Germline lookup yields CDR1 KGHDR and CDR2 SFDVKD. The V end was cut by 0 bases, the J end by 5 bases, with 13 bases between. The CDR3 covers 15 residues.

The rearrangement links TRBV10-3 to TRBJ2-3, with 7 bases identical to TRBD2. From germline, CDR1 is ENHRY and CDR2 SYGVKD. The CDR3 covers 18 residues. J lost 0 bases, V lost 2 bases, and 11 bases had no gene match. The CDR3 DNA follows: TGTGCCATCAGTGAGACTCTCCAAGCGGGGATCAGCACAGATACGCAGTATTTT. This sequence encodes CAISETLQAGISTDTQYF.

The table lists this clonotype with many counts. V and J are TRBV7-6 and TRBJ1-1, with D hard to call. The CDR3 runs 13 residues. The germline V gene encodes CDR1 SGHVS and CDR2 FNYEAQ. V lost 0 bases to trimming and J lost 5 bases, with 7 bases between them. The CDR3 bases are TGTGCCAGCAGCTTAGCATCGGGAACTGAAGCTTTCTTT. It translates to CASSLASGTEAFF.

This chain joins TRBV20-1 and TRBJ2-3; D possibly uses TRBD1 or TRBD2 (5 bases each). CDR1 and CDR2 from the germline V gene are DFQATT and SNEGSKA (reference sequence). This CDR3 is built from 16 residues. V shed 1 base and J shed 0 bases, with 14 bases lying between them. CDR3 nucleotide sequence: TGCAGTGCTAGAGCTGGGGGTCTATTTAGCACAGATACGCAGTATTTT. Translated: CSARAGGLFSTDTQYF.

This sequence joins TRBV9 and TRBJ2-1; D is ambiguous. V shed 0 bases and J shed 5 bases, with 6 bases lying between them. This CDR3 spans 13 amino acids. The germline gives CDR1 SGDLS, CDR2 YYNGEE. The CDR3 is CASSVETDNEQFF. In nucleotides, the CDR3 is TGTGCCAGCAGCGTAGAAACAGACAATGAGCAGTTCTTC.

The rearrangement uses TRBV4-1 and TRBJ2-1; TRBD2 aligns across 10 bases. The trim removed 1 base at V and 1 base at J, leaving 10 bases unmatched. CDR1 is MGHRA and CDR2 is YSYEKL in the germline V gene. This CDR3 is built from 19 residues. The CDR3 DNA follows: TGCGCCAGCAGCCAAGGACCTCAAGCTAGCGGGAGTTCCTACAATGAGCAGTTCTTC. Its protein is CASSQGPQASGSSYNEQFF.

The rearrangement uses TRBV20-1 and TRBJ2-4, with 12 bases matching TRBD2. The CDR3 loop spans 17 amino acids. Germline loops: CDR1 DFQATT, CDR2 SNEGSKA (reference sequence). V shed 0 bases and J 3 bases; nucleotides not matched to a gene: 6. CDR3 DNA sequence: TGCAGTGCTAGAGACTCTAGCGGGAGGGACGGCAAAAACATTCAGTACTTC. This codes for CSARDSSGRDGKNIQYF.

This clonotype was found many times. The J gene is TRBJ2-1, the V gene TRBV12-3 or TRBV12-4; D ambiguous. V was shortened by 0 bases and J by 9 bases, with 3 bases between the two germline ends. The CDR3 runs 11 residues. Written as DNA, the CDR3 is TGTGCCAGCAGTTTAGCGGGTGAGCAGTTCTTC. This translates into CASSLAGEQFF.